This paragraph covers one T cell receptor beta chain sequence. This clone's antigen is unknown. There are no base qualities to consult, and no much larger clone falls within one base. CDR1 and CDR2 (LGHNA, YSLEER) derive from the germline V gene. The CDR3 holds 15 amino acids from the cysteine to the phenylalanine. Only the CDR3 DNA stays, 45 bases, in frame from base 1. Trimming leaves V shorter by 0 bases and J shorter by 8 bases, with the junction holding 6 bases beyond the gene matches. The protocol used for the library was the immunoSEQ multiplex PCR assay. The clones in this table, taken by TCRdb from immuneACCESS, are in-frame only. Not every clone is retained; where verified, under half of the shortfall comes from an unresolved V gene, and the cause of the rest is unknown. This sample gives fewer than 50,000 clones in total; roughly 90% of them show up just once. In total, the top ten clones hold 4% to 6% of the sample.

The entry originates in a study of T cell changes during pregnancy in multiple sclerosis (dated by TCRdb to about 2019). Study-wide context: The study examined how the T cell repertoire changed over the course of pregnancy in women with multiple sclerosis.

The V gene is TRBV4-3 and the J gene is TRBJ1-4; TRBD1 lines up with 7 middle nucleotides. The clonotype was recovered from a female donor in good health, enrolled as a control in a pregnancy study. Sample: peripheral blood, taken in the second trimester of pregnancy. The DNA is as follows: TGCGCCAGCAGCCAAGATCGAGGGGGCTGGGAAAAACTGTTTTTT. This translates into CASSQDRGGWEKLFF.